This T cell receptor beta chain was sequenced for a study of patients and donors after allogeneic stem cell transplantation (dated by TCRdb to the early 2020s). In regard to this clonotype: What antigen it recognizes has not been identified. Base quality data are lacking; no much larger clone is found one base away.

To prepare the library, RT-PCR was applied. Sequencing relied on a NextSeq 550. TCRdb reprocessing: public reads trimmed at Q25 with fastp, clones called with MiXCR, in-frame beta chains kept. Under each unique CDR3 protein, matching rows form one entry showing the most common genes and DNA. The sample has 24,000 or so distinct CDR3 sequences on record, about 30% of them singletons. The biggest ten clones account for 40% to 50% of the sample. The clonotype comes from a human donor who was either an allogeneic HSCT recipient or a stem cell or donor lymphocyte infusion donor (not recorded which). It is not recorded whose cells these are; they may come from a transplant donor. Sequenced sample: blood, either unsorted or a sorted T cell fraction (not recorded which).

The CDR3 in this case is CATCSGTSGHNEQFF. The sequenced DNA: TGTGCCACCTGCTCGGGGACTAGCGGCCACAATGAGCAGTTCTTC. The sequence links TRBV27 to TRBJ2-1; 11 middle bases align to TRBD2. The germline V gene (reference sequence) gives CDR1 as MNHEY and CDR2 as SMNVEV. Measured from the cysteine to the phenylalanine, the CDR3 is 15 residues long. Only CDR3 DNA is held: 45 bases, read in frame from base 1. V is trimmed back by 10 bases and J by 5 bases, and the junction contains 10 bases that no gene match accounts for.